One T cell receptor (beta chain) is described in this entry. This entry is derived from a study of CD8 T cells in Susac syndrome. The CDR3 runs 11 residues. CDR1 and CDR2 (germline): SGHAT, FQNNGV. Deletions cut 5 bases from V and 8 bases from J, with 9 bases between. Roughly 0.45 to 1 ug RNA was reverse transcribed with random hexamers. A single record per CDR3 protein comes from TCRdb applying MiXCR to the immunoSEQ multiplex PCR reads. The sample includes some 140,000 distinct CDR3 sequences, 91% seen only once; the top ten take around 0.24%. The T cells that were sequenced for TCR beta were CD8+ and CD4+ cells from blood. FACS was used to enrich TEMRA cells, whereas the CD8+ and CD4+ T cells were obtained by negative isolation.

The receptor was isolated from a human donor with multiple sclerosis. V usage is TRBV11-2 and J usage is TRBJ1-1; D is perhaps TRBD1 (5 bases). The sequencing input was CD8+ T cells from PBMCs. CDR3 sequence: CASSPGPEAFF. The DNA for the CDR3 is TGTGCCAGCAGCCCAGGGCCCGAAGCTTTCTTT.